The subject of this entry is one TCR beta chain. Treatment indicated: preoperative locoregional IRX-2 cytokine immunotherapy. Patients received preoperative, locoregional IRX-2 cytokine immunotherapy in a phase Ib study. The data derive from a study of preoperative IRX-2 immunotherapy in early breast cancer. Repertoires were generated with immunoSEQ multiplex PCR, while TCRdb's copy carries only in-frame clones and drops some. The sample yields roughly 30,000 clones, around 86% seen once. The receptor was isolated from a human donor with breast cancer. The sequenced sample was lymph node tissue, obtained from a patient treated with IRX-2 immunotherapy.

In DNA form, the CDR3 reads TGTGCTAGCAGTAGGAGGGAGTTTAGTAATGAGCAGTTCTTC. The encoded protein is CASSRREFSNEQFF. This sequence joins TRBV12-5 and TRBJ2-1; a weak D match, TRBD2 (6 bases). Germline assignment: CDR1 LGHNT and CDR2 FRNRAP. CDR3 length equals 14 residues. The ends were cut back, 9 bases at V and 7 bases at J, with 19 bases in the middle.